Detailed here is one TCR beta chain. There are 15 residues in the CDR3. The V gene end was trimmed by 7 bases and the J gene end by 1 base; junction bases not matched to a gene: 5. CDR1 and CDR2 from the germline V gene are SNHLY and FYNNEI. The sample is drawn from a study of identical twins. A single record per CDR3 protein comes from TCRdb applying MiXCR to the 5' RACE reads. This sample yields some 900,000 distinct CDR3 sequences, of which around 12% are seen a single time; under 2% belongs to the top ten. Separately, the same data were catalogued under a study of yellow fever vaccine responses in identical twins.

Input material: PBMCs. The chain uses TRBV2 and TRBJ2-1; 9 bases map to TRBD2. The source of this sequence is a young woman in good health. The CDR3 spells CASTSGRRSYNEQFF. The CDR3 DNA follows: TGTGCCAGCACCAGCGGGAGGAGGTCCTACAATGAGCAGTTCTTC.